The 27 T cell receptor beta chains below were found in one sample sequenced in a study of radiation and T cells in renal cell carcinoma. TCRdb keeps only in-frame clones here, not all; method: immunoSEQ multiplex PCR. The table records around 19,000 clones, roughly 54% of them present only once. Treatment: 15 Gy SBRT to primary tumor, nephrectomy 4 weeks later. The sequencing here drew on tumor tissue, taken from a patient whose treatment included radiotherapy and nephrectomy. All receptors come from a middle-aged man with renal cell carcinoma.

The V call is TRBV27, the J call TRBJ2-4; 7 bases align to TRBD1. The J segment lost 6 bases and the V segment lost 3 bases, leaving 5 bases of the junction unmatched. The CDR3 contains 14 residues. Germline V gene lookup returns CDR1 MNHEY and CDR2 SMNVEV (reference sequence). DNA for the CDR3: TGTGCCAGCAGTTTCTCCGGGACAGTAAACATTCAGTACTTC. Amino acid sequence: CASSFSGTVNIQYF.

CDR3 amino acids: CASGSSGGVRDTQYF. CDR3 in DNA: TGTGCCAGCGGGAGTAGCGGGGGGGTGAGAGATACGCAGTATTTT. The chain carries TRBV2 and TRBJ2-3; the match to TRBD2 covers 11 bases. In germline, CDR1 is SNHLY, CDR2 FYNNEI. The CDR3 has 15 residues. Trimming took 8 bases from V and 5 from J; bases not matched to a gene: 9.

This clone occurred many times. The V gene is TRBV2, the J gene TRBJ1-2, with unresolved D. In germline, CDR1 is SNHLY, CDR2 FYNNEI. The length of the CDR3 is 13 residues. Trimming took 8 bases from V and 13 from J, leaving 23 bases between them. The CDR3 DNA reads TGTGCCAGCGTACTAACCCTGGGTCCGAGCCCCACCTTC. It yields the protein CASVLTLGPSPTF.

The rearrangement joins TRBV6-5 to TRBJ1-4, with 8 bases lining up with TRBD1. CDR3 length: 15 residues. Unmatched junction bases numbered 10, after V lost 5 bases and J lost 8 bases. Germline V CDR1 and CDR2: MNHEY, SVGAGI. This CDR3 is CASSRGRGLEEKLFF. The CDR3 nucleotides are TGTGCCAGCAGTCGAGGCAGGGGGCTCGAGGAAAAACTGTTTTTT.

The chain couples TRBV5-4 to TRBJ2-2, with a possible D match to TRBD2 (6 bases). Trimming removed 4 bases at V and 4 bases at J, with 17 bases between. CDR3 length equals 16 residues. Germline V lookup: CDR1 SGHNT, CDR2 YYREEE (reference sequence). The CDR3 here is CASSPTGGAGTGELFF. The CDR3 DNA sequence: TGTGCCAGCAGCCCAACCGGGGGAGCGGGCACCGGGGAGCTGTTTTTT.

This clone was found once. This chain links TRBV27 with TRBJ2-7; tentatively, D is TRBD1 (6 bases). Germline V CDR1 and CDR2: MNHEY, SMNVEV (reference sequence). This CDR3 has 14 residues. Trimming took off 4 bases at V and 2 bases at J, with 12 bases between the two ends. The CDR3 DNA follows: TGTGCCAGCAGTTCTACAGGGTTCCCCTACGAGCAGTACTTC. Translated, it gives CASSSTGFPYEQYF.

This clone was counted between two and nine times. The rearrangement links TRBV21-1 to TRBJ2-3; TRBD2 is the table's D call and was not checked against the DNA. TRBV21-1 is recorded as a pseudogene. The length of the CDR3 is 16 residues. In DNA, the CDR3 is TGTGCCAGCAACAAGAGGGGTAGCGGCTACACAGATACGCAGTATTTT. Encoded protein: CASNKRGSGYTDTQYF.

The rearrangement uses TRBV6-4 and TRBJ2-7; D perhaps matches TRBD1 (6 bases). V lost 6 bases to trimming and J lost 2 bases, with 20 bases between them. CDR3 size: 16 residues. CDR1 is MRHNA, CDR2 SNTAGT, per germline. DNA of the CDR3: TGTGCCAGCAGAGACAGGTCAGGGGCAGATACCTACGAGCAGTACTTC. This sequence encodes CASRDRSGADTYEQYF.

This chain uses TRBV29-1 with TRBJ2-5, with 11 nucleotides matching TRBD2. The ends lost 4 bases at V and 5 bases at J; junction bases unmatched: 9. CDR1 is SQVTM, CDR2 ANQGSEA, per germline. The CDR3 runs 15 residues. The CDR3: CSVANSGRAGETQYF. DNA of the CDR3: TGCAGCGTTGCGAATAGCGGGAGGGCCGGGGAGACCCAGTACTTC.

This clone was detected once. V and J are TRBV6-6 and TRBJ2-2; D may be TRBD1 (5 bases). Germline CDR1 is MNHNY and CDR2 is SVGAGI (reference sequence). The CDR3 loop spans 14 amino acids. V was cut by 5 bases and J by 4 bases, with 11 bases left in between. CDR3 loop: CASSARETTGELFF. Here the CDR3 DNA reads TGTGCCAGCAGTGCCAGGGAAACCACCGGGGAGCTGTTTTTT.

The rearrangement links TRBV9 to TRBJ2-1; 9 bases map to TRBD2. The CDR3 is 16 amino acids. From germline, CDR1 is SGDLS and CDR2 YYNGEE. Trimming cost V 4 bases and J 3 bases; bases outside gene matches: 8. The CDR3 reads CASSPKGLANYNEQFF. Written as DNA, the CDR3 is TGTGCCAGCAGCCCTAAGGGACTAGCCAACTACAATGAGCAGTTCTTC.

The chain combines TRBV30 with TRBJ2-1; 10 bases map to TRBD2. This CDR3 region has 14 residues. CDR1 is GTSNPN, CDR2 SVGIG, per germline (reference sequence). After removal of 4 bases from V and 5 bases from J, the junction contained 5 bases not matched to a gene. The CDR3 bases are TGTGCCTGGAAGCTAGCGGGAGCCCACAATGAGCAGTTCTTC. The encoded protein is CAWKLAGAHNEQFF.

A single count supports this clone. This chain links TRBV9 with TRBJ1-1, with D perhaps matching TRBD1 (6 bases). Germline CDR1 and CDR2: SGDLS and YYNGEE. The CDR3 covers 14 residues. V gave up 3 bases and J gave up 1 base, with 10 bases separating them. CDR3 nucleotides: TGTGCCAGCAGCGCGGGACATAAGAACACTGAAGCTTTCTTT. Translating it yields CASSAGHKNTEAFF.

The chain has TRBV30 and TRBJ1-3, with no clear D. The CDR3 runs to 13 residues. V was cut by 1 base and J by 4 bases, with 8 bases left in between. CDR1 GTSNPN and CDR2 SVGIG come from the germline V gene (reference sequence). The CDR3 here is CAWSGTLGNTIYF. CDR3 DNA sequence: TGTGCCTGGAGTGGGACCCTCGGAAACACCATATATTTT.

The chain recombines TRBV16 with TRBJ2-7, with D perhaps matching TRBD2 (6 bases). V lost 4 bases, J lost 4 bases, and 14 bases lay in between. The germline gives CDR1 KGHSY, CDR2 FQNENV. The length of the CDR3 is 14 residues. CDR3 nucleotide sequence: TGTGCCAGCAGCCCCAGCGGGCATTTTTACGAGCAGTACTTC. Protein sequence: CASSPSGHFYEQYF.

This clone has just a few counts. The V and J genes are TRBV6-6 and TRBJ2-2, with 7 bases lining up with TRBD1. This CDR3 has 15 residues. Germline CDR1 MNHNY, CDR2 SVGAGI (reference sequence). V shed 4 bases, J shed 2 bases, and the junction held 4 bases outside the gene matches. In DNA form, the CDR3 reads TGTGCCAGCAGTTCCCGACAGGGAAACACCGGGGAGCTGTTTTTT. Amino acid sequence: CASSSRQGNTGELFF.

The DNA of the CDR3 is TGCGCCAGCAGCCAGCACGGGACTAGCGTGTCAGATACGCAGTATTTT. Its protein is CASSQHGTSVSDTQYF. This sequence joins TRBV4-1 and TRBJ2-3, with 10 bases lining up with TRBD2. The germline V gene has CDR1 MGHRA and CDR2 YSYEKL. The CDR3 spans 16 residues. The J segment lost 4 bases and the V segment lost 3 bases, leaving 7 bases of the junction unmatched.

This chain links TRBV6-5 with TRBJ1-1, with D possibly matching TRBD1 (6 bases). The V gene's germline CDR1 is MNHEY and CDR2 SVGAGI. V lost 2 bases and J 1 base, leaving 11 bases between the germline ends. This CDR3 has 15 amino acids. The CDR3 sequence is CASSYGTTGNTEAFF. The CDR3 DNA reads TGTGCCAGCAGTTACGGAACGACAGGGAACACTGAAGCTTTCTTT.

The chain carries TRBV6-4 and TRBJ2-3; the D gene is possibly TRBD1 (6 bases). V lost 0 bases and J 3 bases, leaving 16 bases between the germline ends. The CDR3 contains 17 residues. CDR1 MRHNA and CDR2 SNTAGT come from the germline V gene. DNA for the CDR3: TGTGCCAGCAGTGACTCACAGGGCTCCCCGGGGACAGATACGCAGTATTTT. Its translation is CASSDSQGSPGTDTQYF.

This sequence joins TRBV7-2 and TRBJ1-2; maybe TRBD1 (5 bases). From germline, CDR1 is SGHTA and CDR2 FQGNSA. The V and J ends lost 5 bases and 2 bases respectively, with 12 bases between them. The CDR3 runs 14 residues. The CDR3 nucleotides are TGTGCCAGCAGCCCCGACAGATTCAACTATGGCTACACCTTC. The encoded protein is CASSPDRFNYGYTF.

The CDR3 loop reads CASSPPGRGGTREQFF. For the CDR3, the DNA is TGTGCCAGCAGCCCCCCTGGGCGGGGGGGCACGCGTGAGCAGTTCTTC. This sequence joins TRBV6-6 and TRBJ2-1, with 9 bases identical to TRBD2. The CDR3 totals 16 residues. Germline values: CDR1 MNHNY, CDR2 SVGAGI (reference sequence). V shed 6 bases and J 9 bases; nucleotides not matched to a gene: 15.

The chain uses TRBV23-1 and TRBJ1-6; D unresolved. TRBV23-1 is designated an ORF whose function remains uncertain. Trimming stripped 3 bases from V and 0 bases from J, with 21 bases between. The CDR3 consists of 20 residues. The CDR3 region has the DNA TGCGCCAGCAGTCATCCAGCCGACGCATGCCACCTCTCCTATAATTCACCCCTCCACTTT. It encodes CASSHPADACHLSYNSPLHF.

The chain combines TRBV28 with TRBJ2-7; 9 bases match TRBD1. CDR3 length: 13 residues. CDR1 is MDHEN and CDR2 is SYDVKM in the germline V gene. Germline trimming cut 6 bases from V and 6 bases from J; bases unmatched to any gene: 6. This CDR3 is CASRSQGAGEQYF. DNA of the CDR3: TGTGCCAGCAGATCACAGGGGGCGGGCGAGCAGTACTTC.

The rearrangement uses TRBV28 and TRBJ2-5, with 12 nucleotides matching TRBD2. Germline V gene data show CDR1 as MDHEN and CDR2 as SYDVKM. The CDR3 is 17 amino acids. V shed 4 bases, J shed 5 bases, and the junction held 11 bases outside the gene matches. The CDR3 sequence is CASSSGKLAGGLETQYF. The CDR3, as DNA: TGTGCCAGCAGTTCGGGGAAACTAGCGGGGGGCTTGGAGACCCAGTACTTC.

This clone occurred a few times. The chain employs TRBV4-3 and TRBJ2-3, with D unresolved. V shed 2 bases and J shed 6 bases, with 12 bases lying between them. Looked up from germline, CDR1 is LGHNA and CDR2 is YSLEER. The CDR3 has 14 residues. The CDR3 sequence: CASSQQATGDTQYF. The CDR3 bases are TGCGCCAGCAGCCAACAGGCCACCGGGGATACGCAGTATTTT.

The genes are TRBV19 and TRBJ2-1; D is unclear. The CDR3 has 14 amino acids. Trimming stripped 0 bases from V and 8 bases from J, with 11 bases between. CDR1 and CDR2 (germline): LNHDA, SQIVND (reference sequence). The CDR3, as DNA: TGTGCCAGTAGTATAGAGAAGTGGTACGATGAGCAGTTCTTC. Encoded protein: CASSIEKWYDEQFF.

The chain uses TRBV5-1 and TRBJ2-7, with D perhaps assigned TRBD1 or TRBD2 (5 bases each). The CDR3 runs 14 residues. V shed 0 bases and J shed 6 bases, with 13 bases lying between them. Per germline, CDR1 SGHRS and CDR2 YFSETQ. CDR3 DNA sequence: TGCGCCAGCAGCTTGGAACCCGGGGCGGCCGAGCAGTACTTC. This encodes CASSLEPGAAEQYF.